The rows below give T cell receptor beta chains drawn from one sample of a study of Tregs in tolerant kidney transplant recipients. The table came from immunoSEQ multiplex PCR; TCRdb's copy has only in-frame clones and leaves some out. The table lists some 47,000 clones, about nine tenths of them singletons. Material: CD8+ T cells from blood (PBMCs), obtained 12 months after the transplant. The receptor set was obtained from a human patient who received a combined kidney and bone marrow transplant. The graft donor may have given rise to some T cells. Both conserved end residues are part of each CDR3. Each record gives: clone size, D gene, V gene, J gene, CDR3 DNA, CDR3 protein. The D gene is left open where the match is weak. Only part of the rows carry a size: once, few, many, or a class if the clone is expanded.

>NA|NA|TRBV9|TRBJ1-6
TGTGCCAGTAGCGTAGTAGGGGTAGGTTCACCCCTCCACTTT
CASSVVGVGSPLHF
>NA|TRBD1|TRBV2|TRBJ1-5
TGTGCCAGCAGTACAAAAACCCCCGGGACAGGGGACCATTATTATAGCAATCAGCCCCAGCATTTT
CASSTKTPGTGDHYYSNQPQHF
>once|TRBD2|TRBV27|TRBJ2-3
TGTGCCAGCGGGCCACTAGCGGGGAGAACAGATACGCAGTATTTT
CASGPLAGRTDTQYF
>NA|NA|TRBV27|TRBJ2-3
TGTGCCAGCAGTTCCCTGGGGGCTAGGGGGTGGGATACGCAGTATTTT
CASSSLGARGWDTQYF
>NA|TRBD1|TRBV27|TRBJ1-2
TGTGCCAGCAGGGGGGTGCAGGGGGCGTATGGCTACACCTTC
CASRGVQGAYGYTF
>NA|TRBD1|TRBV4-1|TRBJ1-3
TGCGCCAGCAGCCAAGTATGGTCCAGGGGGCTTGGAAACACCATATATTTT
CASSQVWSRGLGNTIYF
>NA|NA|TRBV7-8|TRBJ1-2
TGTGCCAGCAGCTTAGCGGAGGGTGGCGGAAACTATGGCTACACCTTC
CASSLAEGGGNYGYTF
>NA|NA|TRBV29-1|TRBJ1-1
TGCAGCGCGCCCGGTGGGGGCGGCTTGATAAACACTGAAGCTTTCTTT
CSAPGGGGLINTEAFF
>NA|NA|TRBV2|TRBJ2-3
TGTGCCAGCAGTGAGCGGTGGCTGGGAGATACGCAGTATTTT
CASSERWLGDTQYF
>NA|TRBD2|TRBV27|TRBJ2-1
TGTGCCAGCAGTTTAGGGCGGGGGGAGTTCTTC
CASSLGRGEFF
>NA|TRBD2|TRBV4-1|TRBJ2-7
TGTGCCAGCAGCAAGTTGATAGGACTAGCGGGCTACGAGCAGTACTTC
CASSKLIGLAGYEQYF
>NA|TRBD1|TRBV6-5|TRBJ1-2
TGTGCCAGCAGACGAACAGGGGTGGGCGATGGCTACACCTTC
CASRRTGVGDGYTF
>NA|NA|TRBV7-9|TRBJ1-2
TGTGCCAGCAGCTTTGGCAGGGATGGTGGCTACACCTTC
CASSFGRDGGYTF
>NA|TRBD2|TRBV6-5|TRBJ2-7
TGTGCCAGCAGTGCCCAGGGACTAGCGGGGGAGCAGTACTTC
CASSAQGLAGEQYF
>few|TRBD1|TRBV4-1|TRBJ2-7
TGCGCCAGCAGCTACGGACAGGGCTACGAGCAGTACTTC
CASSYGQGYEQYF
>NA|NA|TRBV28|TRBJ2-3
TGTGCCAGCAGTTTATTTAGGACATCGGCGGACAGTATTTCAGATACGCAGTATTTT
CASSLFRTSADSISDTQYF
>NA|TRBD2|TRBV10-2|TRBJ2-1
TGCGCCAGCAATAAGCGGGAGCCGTGGGATGAGCAGTTCTTC
CASNKREPWDEQFF
>NA|NA|TRBV28|TRBJ1-1
TGTGCCAGCAGTTTACGGGGGTCCAACACTGAAGCTTTCTTT
CASSLRGSNTEAFF
>NA|TRBD2|TRBV4-2|TRBJ2-7
TGTGCCAGCAGCCAAGAGTCCCCGGTAATAGCGGGAGCCTACGAGCAGTACTTC
CASSQESPVIAGAYEQYF
>NA|NA|TRBV19|TRBJ1-1
TGTGCCAGTAGTATTTCTTTTTCAGTGAACACTGAAGCTTTCTTT
CASSISFSVNTEAFF
>NA|NA|TRBV27|TRBJ2-7
TGTGCCAGCACCTCTGGAGGCGAGCAGTACTTC
CASTSGGEQYF
>NA|TRBD1|TRBV16|TRBJ1-5
TGTGCCAGCAGCCCAGGACAGGGTCGTCAGCCCCAGCATTTT
CASSPGQGRQPQHF
>NA|NA|TRBV4-1|TRBJ1-1
TGCGCCAGCAGCCAACAAACCCGGGGTATGAACACTGAAGCTTTCTTT
CASSQQTRGMNTEAFF
>NA|NA|TRBV29-1|TRBJ1-1
TGCAGCGTACCCAGGGAGGGCACTGAAGCTTTCTTT
CSVPREGTEAFF
>NA|NA|TRBV29-1|TRBJ1-1
TGCAGCGTTAACAGGGCTTTTGGGGAAGGGACTGAAGCTTTCTTT
CSVNRAFGEGTEAFF
>NA|NA|TRBV27|TRBJ2-3
TGTGCCAGCAGTTTATGGAGGACTCCTAGCACAGATACGCAGTATTTT
CASSLWRTPSTDTQYF